This is a list of T cell receptor beta chains from one sample in a study of cytomegalovirus exposure and HLA in healthy donors. Produced via immunoSEQ multiplex PCR; TCRdb's table is partial and in-frame only. This sample yields about 79,000 clones, of which under 95% are seen a single time; approximately 4% belongs to the top ten. Sequencing was carried out using PBMCs. All receptors derive from a woman aged 30 to 39 in good health and CMV-seronegative. Each CDR3 is given with its conserved first and last residue. D genes are given only for firm matches. The size of a clone is reported for some rows only, either as once, few or many, or as a class for expanded clones.

v_call: TRBV7-9
cdr3_length: 12
d_call: -
clone_size: few
j_call: TRBJ2-7
cdr3_aa: CASTGNNHEQYF
cdr3_nt: TGTGCCAGCACAGGGAACAACCACGAGCAGTACTTC

v_call: TRBV6-6
cdr3_length: 13
d_call: -
clone_size: -
j_call: TRBJ2-5
cdr3_aa: CASRSGPRETQYF
cdr3_nt: TGTGCCAGCAGATCAGGGCCAAGGGAGACCCAGTACTTC

v_call: TRBV19
cdr3_length: 17
d_call: -
clone_size: -
j_call: TRBJ2-3
cdr3_aa: CASSSIRLTRRTDTQYF
cdr3_nt: TGTGCCAGTAGTTCAATCCGCCTGACGAGGCGGACAGATACGCAGTATTTT

v_call: TRBV7-8
cdr3_length: 16
d_call: -
clone_size: -
j_call: TRBJ2-2
cdr3_aa: CASSIVGLQNTGELFF
cdr3_nt: TGTGCCAGCAGCATCGTAGGACTACAGAACACCGGGGAGCTGTTTTTT

v_call: TRBV10-3
cdr3_length: 12
d_call: -
clone_size: -
j_call: TRBJ1-2
cdr3_aa: CAIRPGNYGYTF
cdr3_nt: TGTGCCATCAGGCCGGGAAACTATGGCTACACCTTC

v_call: TRBV28
cdr3_length: 14
d_call: -
clone_size: -
j_call: TRBJ2-7
cdr3_aa: CASIPRGPYYEQYF
cdr3_nt: TGTGCCAGCATCCCTCGGGGTCCCTACTACGAGCAGTACTTC

v_call: TRBV5-6
cdr3_length: 12
d_call: -
clone_size: -
j_call: TRBJ1-2
cdr3_aa: CASSSTGFGYTF
cdr3_nt: TGTGCCAGCAGCTCTACAGGGTTTGGCTACACCTTC

v_call: TRBV27
cdr3_length: 15
d_call: TRBD1
clone_size: -
j_call: TRBJ1-1
cdr3_aa: CASSLRGLWNTEAFF
cdr3_nt: TGTGCCAGCAGTTTGAGGGGGCTTTGGAACACTGAAGCTTTCTTT

v_call: TRBV7-2
cdr3_length: 18
d_call: TRBD2
clone_size: -
j_call: TRBJ2-5
cdr3_aa: CASSLVGWGGGHQETQYF
cdr3_nt: TGTGCCAGCAGCTTAGTAGGCTGGGGCGGGGGGCACCAAGAGACCCAGTACTTC

v_call: TRBV7-9
cdr3_length: 16
d_call: -
clone_size: once
j_call: TRBJ2-3
cdr3_aa: CASRPRRAEGTDTQYF
cdr3_nt: TGTGCCAGCAGACCGCGGAGAGCGGAGGGCACAGATACGCAGTATTTT

v_call: TRBV10-3
cdr3_length: 12
d_call: -
clone_size: -
j_call: TRBJ1-2
cdr3_aa: CAISESARGYTF
cdr3_nt: TGTGCCATCAGTGAGAGCGCCCGCGGCTACACCTTC

v_call: TRBV28
cdr3_length: 14
d_call: -
clone_size: -
j_call: TRBJ2-2
cdr3_aa: CASSLLGGTGELFF
cdr3_nt: TGTGCCAGCAGTTTATTGGGGGGAACCGGGGAGCTGTTTTTT

v_call: TRBV30
cdr3_length: 13
d_call: -
clone_size: -
j_call: TRBJ1-1
cdr3_aa: CAWSVFRGTEAFF
cdr3_nt: TGTGCCTGGAGTGTATTCCGGGGAACTGAAGCTTTCTTT

v_call: TRBV20-1
cdr3_length: 11
d_call: -
clone_size: once
j_call: TRBJ2-3
cdr3_aa: CSALKEDTQYF
cdr3_nt: TGCAGTGCTCTGAAGGAGGATACGCAGTATTTT

v_call: TRBV18
cdr3_length: 15
d_call: -
clone_size: once
j_call: TRBJ1-5
cdr3_aa: CASSPGRVRNQPQHF
cdr3_nt: TGTGCCAGCTCACCAGGCAGGGTACGTAATCAGCCCCAGCATTTT

v_call: TRBV4-1
cdr3_length: 15
d_call: -
clone_size: -
j_call: TRBJ2-7
cdr3_aa: CASSQAFGSHYEQYF
cdr3_nt: TGCGCCAGCAGCCAGGCCTTCGGGAGCCACTACGAGCAGTACTTC

v_call: TRBV7-9
cdr3_length: 15
d_call: -
clone_size: -
j_call: TRBJ1-1
cdr3_aa: CASSPYGGLNTEAFF
cdr3_nt: TGTGCCAGCAGCCCCTACGGGGGGTTGAACACTGAAGCTTTCTTT

v_call: TRBV5-4
cdr3_length: 15
d_call: -
clone_size: -
j_call: TRBJ2-3
cdr3_aa: CASSLGGPHTDTQYF
cdr3_nt: TGTGCCAGCAGCTTGGGGGGGCCCCACACAGATACGCAGTATTTT

v_call: TRBV7-9
cdr3_length: 15
d_call: TRBD1
clone_size: -
j_call: TRBJ1-1
cdr3_aa: CASSLWTGRNTEAFF
cdr3_nt: TGTGCCAGCAGCTTATGGACAGGGCGGAACACTGAAGCTTTCTTT

v_call: TRBV6-5
cdr3_length: 15
d_call: TRBD2
clone_size: -
j_call: TRBJ2-7
cdr3_aa: CASSLVASGPYEQYF
cdr3_nt: TGTGCCAGCAGCCTGGTGGCTAGCGGACCCTACGAGCAGTACTTC

v_call: TRBV28
cdr3_length: 14
d_call: -
clone_size: -
j_call: TRBJ1-2
cdr3_aa: CASSYKTGAYGYTF
cdr3_nt: TGTGCCAGCAGTTACAAGACAGGAGCTTATGGCTACACCTTC

v_call: TRBV27
cdr3_length: 16
d_call: TRBD1
clone_size: -
j_call: TRBJ1-2
cdr3_aa: CASTGQGIGPNYGYTF
cdr3_nt: TGTGCCAGCACAGGACAGGGGATAGGGCCGAACTATGGCTACACCTTC

v_call: TRBV18
cdr3_length: 13
d_call: -
clone_size: few
j_call: TRBJ2-7
cdr3_aa: CASSPLDNYEQYF
cdr3_nt: TGTGCCAGCTCACCTTTAGACAACTACGAGCAGTACTTC

v_call: TRBV27
cdr3_length: 18
d_call: TRBD2
clone_size: -
j_call: TRBJ2-5
cdr3_aa: CASSSLPASGPERETQYF
cdr3_nt: TGTGCCAGCAGTTCACTCCCGGCTAGCGGCCCTGAGAGGGAGACCCAGTACTTC